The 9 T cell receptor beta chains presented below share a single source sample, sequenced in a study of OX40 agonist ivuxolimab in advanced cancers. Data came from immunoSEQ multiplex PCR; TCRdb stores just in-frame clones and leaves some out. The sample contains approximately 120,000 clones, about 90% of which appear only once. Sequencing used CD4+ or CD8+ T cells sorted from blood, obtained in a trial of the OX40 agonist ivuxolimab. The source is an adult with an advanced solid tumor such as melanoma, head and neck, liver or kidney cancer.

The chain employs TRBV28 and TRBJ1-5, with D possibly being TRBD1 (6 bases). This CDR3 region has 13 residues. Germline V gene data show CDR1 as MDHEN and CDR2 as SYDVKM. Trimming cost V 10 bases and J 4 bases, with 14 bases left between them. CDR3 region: CAIRGTQNQPQHF. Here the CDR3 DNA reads TGTGCCATCCGCGGGACACAGAATCAGCCCCAGCATTTT.

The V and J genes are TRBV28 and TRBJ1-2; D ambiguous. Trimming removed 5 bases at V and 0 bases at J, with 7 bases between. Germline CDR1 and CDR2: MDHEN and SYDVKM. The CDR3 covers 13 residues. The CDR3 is CASSNSANYGYTF. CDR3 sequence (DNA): TGTGCCAGCAGTAATTCAGCTAACTATGGCTACACCTTC.

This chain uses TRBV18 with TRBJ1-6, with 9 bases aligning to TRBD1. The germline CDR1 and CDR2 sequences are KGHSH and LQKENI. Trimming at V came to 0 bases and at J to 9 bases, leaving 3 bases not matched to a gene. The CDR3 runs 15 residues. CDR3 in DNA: TGTGCCAGCTCACCACCGGGACAGGGTCGTTCACCCCTCCACTTT. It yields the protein CASSPPGQGRSPLHF.

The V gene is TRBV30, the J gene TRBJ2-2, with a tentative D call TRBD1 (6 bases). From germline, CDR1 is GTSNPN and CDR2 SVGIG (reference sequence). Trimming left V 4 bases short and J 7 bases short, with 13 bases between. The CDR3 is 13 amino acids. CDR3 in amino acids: CAWNWGLYGELFF. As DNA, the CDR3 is TGTGCCTGGAATTGGGGGCTATACGGGGAGCTGTTTTTT. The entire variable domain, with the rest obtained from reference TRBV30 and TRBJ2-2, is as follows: SQTIHQWPATLVQPVGSPLSLECTVEGTSNPNLYWYRQAAGRGLQLLFYSVGIGQISSEVPQNLSASRPQDRQFILSSKKLLLSDSGFYLCAWNWGLYGELFFGEGSRLTVL.

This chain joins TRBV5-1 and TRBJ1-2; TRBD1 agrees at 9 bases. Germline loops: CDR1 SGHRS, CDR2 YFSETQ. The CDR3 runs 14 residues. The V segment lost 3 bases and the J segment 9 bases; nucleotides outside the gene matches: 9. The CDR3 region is CASSSGQGPTSYTF. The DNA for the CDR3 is TGCGCCAGCAGCTCGGGACAGGGCCCAACCAGCTACACCTTC.

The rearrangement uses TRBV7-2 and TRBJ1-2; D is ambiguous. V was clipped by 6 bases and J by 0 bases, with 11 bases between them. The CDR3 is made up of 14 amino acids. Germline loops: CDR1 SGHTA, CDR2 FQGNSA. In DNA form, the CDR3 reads TGTGCCAGCAGTCCCCAGGCCGCTAACTATGGCTACACCTTC. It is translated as CASSPQAANYGYTF.

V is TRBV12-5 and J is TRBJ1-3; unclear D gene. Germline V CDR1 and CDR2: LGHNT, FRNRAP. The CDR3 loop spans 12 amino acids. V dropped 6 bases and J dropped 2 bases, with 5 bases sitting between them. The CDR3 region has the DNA TGTGCTAGTGGACCGACTGGAAACACCATATATTTT. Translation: CASGPTGNTIYF. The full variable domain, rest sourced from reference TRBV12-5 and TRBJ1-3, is DARVTQTPRHKVTEMGQEVTMRCQPILGHNTVFWYRQTMMQGLELLAYFRNRAPLDDSGMPKDRFSAEMPDATLATLKIQPSEPRDSAVYFCASGPTGNTIYFGEGSWLTVV.

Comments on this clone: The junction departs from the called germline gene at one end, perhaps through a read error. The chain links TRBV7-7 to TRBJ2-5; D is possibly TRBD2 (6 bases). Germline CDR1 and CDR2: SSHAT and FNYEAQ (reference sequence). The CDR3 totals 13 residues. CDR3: CASSRDSFETQYF. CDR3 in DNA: TGTGCTAGCAGTCGGGACTCTTTTGAGACCCAGTACTTC.

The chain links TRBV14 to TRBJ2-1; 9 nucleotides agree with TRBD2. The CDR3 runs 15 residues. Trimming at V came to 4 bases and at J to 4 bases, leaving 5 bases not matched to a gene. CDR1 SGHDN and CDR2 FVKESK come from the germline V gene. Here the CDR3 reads CASSRLAGIYNEQFF. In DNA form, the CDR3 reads TGTGCCAGCAGCCGGCTAGCGGGGATATACAATGAGCAGTTCTTC.